One and the same sample provided the 32 T cell receptor beta chains below, sequenced in a study of blood T cell repertoires in COVID-19. This table comes from immunoSEQ multiplex PCR, and its TCRdb copy is limited to in-frame clones, with some not included. This table has about 440,000 clones, approximately 90% appearing once. Sequencing input: peripheral blood. These receptors originate from a woman under 40 with acute or convalescent COVID-19.

This clone was counted once. The chain has TRBV19 and TRBJ1-6; possibly TRBD1 for D (6 bases). V was clipped by 3 bases and J by 6 bases, with 9 bases between them. Germline CDR1 and CDR2: LNHDA and SQIVND (reference sequence). This CDR3 has 14 residues. This CDR3 reads CASSIVGANSPLHF. CDR3 bases: TGTGCCAGTAGTATTGTGGGGGCTAATTCACCCCTCCACTTT.

This chain connects TRBV18 to TRBJ2-1, with 7 bases identical to TRBD1. The germline V gene encodes CDR1 KGHSH and CDR2 LQKENI. The CDR3 is made up of 13 amino acids. V trimming: 4 bases; J trimming: 7 bases; junction bases outside the gene matches: 4. The CDR3 DNA reads as TGTGCCAGCTCACGGGACAGTAATAATGAGCAGTTCTTC. Protein: CASSRDSNNEQFF.

V usage is TRBV7-8 and J usage is TRBJ1-5; 7 nucleotides agree with TRBD1. Germline CDR1 and CDR2: SGHVS and FQNEAQ. This CDR3 spans 16 amino acids. V shed 9 bases, J shed 3 bases, and the junction held 14 bases outside the gene matches. This CDR3 reads CASGGKGTANNQPQHF. CDR3 in DNA: TGTGCCAGTGGGGGTAAGGGGACAGCCAACAATCAGCCCCAGCATTTT.

This clone was seen only once. The chain combines TRBV21-1 with TRBJ1-5; the table gives TRBD1 as D, unverified against the DNA. TRBV21-1 is a documented pseudogene. This CDR3 spans 15 amino acids. The CDR3 loop reads CASSKGGQSGQPQHF. The CDR3, as DNA: TGTGCCAGCAGCAAAGGGGGACAGTCAGGTCAGCCCCAGCATTTT.

V usage is TRBV5-4 and J usage is TRBJ2-1, with D unclear. The CDR3 has 14 residues. CDR1 is SGHNT and CDR2 is YYREEE in the germline V gene (reference sequence). With 3 bases removed from V and 1 base from J, the gap between germline ends came to 8 bases. The CDR3 reads CASSSSSSYNEQFF. CDR3 nucleotides: TGTGCCAGCAGCTCCTCGAGTTCCTACAATGAGCAGTTCTTC.

This rearrangement joins TRBV7-8 to TRBJ1-5; 8 nucleotides line up with TRBD1. Germline CDR1 SGHVS, CDR2 FQNEAQ. The CDR3 loop spans 16 amino acids. Trimming at V came to 2 bases and at J to 2 bases, leaving 5 bases not matched to a gene. The CDR3 nucleotides are TGTGCCAGCAGCTTAATAGGGGGACAGGGCAATCAGCCCCAGCATTTT. This sequence encodes CASSLIGGQGNQPQHF.

The chain uses TRBV2 and TRBJ1-2, with D perhaps matching TRBD1 (6 bases). The CDR3 spans 14 residues. From germline, CDR1 is SNHLY and CDR2 FYNNEI. The V and J ends lost 3 bases and 7 bases respectively, with 15 bases between them. In DNA form, the CDR3 reads TGTGCCAGCAGTGAGGTAGGGGGGGCGCGTGGCTACACCTTC. It translates to CASSEVGGARGYTF. The whole variable domain, remainder taken from reference TRBV2 and TRBJ1-2, is EPEVTQTPSHQVTQMGQEVILRCVPISNHLYFYWYRQILGQKVEFLVSFYNNEISEKSEIFDDQFSVERPDGSNFTLKIRSTKLEDSAMYFCASSEVGGARGYTFGSGTRLTVV.

This chain connects TRBV2 to TRBJ2-5, with 8 positions matching TRBD2. The CDR3 is made up of 16 amino acids. Trimming took 1 base from V and 2 from J; bases not matched to a gene: 6. Germline assignment: CDR1 SNHLY and CDR2 FYNNEI. In DNA form, the CDR3 reads TGTGCCAGCAGTGAAGGCGGCGGGGGGTTTCAAGAGACCCAGTACTTC. Translated: CASSEGGGGFQETQYF.

The rearrangement links TRBV14 to TRBJ1-6; D unclear. This CDR3 contains 14 residues. V lost 1 base to trimming and J lost 9 bases, with 10 bases between them. Germline V gene sequence: CDR1 SGHDN, CDR2 FVKESK. CDR3 in amino acids: CASSQAFLGSPLHF. The CDR3 nucleotides read TGTGCCAGCAGCCAAGCGTTCCTCGGTTCACCCCTCCACTTT.

The genes are TRBV30 and TRBJ2-1; D remains unclear. The CDR3 extends over 12 amino acids. CDR1 and CDR2 (germline): GTSNPN, SVGIG (reference sequence). Trimming took off 4 bases at V and 2 bases at J, with 6 bases between the two ends. Here the CDR3 reads CAWMSAYNEQFF. The CDR3 DNA reads as TGTGCCTGGATGTCCGCCTACAATGAGCAGTTCTTC.

The chain recombines TRBV6-6 with TRBJ1-1, with a weak D call TRBD1 (6 bases). Germline CDR1 is MNHNY and CDR2 is SVGAGI (reference sequence). V gave up 5 bases and J gave up 5 bases, with 24 bases separating them. This CDR3 contains 17 residues. CDR3 nucleotides: TGTGCCAGCAGTCTAACCCCTTCGACAGGCTGGGGAACTGAAGCTTTCTTT. Translation: CASSLTPSTGWGTEAFF.

The chain couples TRBV6-2 or TRBV6-3 to TRBJ1-5, with D possibly being TRBD1 (6 bases). The CDR3 covers 16 residues. Per the germline V gene, CDR1 is MNHEY and CDR2 is SVGEGT. The germline V and J ends were trimmed by 2 bases and 1 base, with 12 bases remaining between them. CDR3 residues: CASSYPRGGSNQPQHF. The CDR3, as DNA: TGTGCCAGCAGTTACCCGAGGGGGGGCAGCAATCAGCCCCAGCATTTT.

The chain combines TRBV12-5 with TRBJ2-3; TRBD1 matches 7 bases. Trimming cost V 1 base and J 0 bases; bases outside gene matches: 10. The CDR3 length is 18 residues. CDR1 is LGHNT and CDR2 is FRNRAP in the germline V gene. The CDR3 DNA is TGTGCTAGTGGTTTGGGACGAAAAGACAGGGCTAGCACAGATACGCAGTATTTT. Protein product: CASGLGRKDRASTDTQYF. Using reference TRBV12-5 and TRBJ2-3 for the parts outside the CDR3, the full variable domain is DARVTQTPRHKVTEMGQEVTMRCQPILGHNTVFWYRQTMMQGLELLAYFRNRAPLDDSGMPKDRFSAEMPDATLATLKIQPSEPRDSAVYFCASGLGRKDRASTDTQYFGPGTRLTVL.

This clone has more than one count but fewer than ten. The chain employs TRBV20-1 and TRBJ1-5, with 7 nucleotides matching TRBD1. After removal of 3 bases from V and 4 bases from J, the junction contained 12 bases not matched to a gene. The CDR3 spans 16 residues. CDR1 is DFQATT and CDR2 is SNEGSKA in the germline V gene (reference sequence). The CDR3 nucleotides read TGCAGTGCTAGTGACTATCCCGGGACAGAAAATCAGCCCCAGCATTTT. Translated, it gives CSASDYPGTENQPQHF.

The rearrangement uses TRBV4-2 and TRBJ1-3; maybe TRBD1 (5 bases). Trimming took 4 bases from V and 3 from J, leaving 19 bases between them. CDR3 length equals 17 residues. The germline CDR1 and CDR2 sequences are LGHNA and YNFKEQ. The CDR3 DNA reads TGTGCCAGCAGCCCATACCTTACAGGATCAGGTGGAAACACCATATATTTT. As protein: CASSPYLTGSGGNTIYF.

This chain uses TRBV6-1 with TRBJ2-7; the D gene is possibly TRBD1 (5 bases). Germline V gene sequence: CDR1 MNHNS, CDR2 SASEGT. CDR3 length: 15 amino acids. The V gene lost 1 base and the J gene lost 3 bases, with 13 bases spanning the gap. The CDR3 loop is CASSEGQTRFYEQYF. The CDR3 nucleotides read TGTGCCAGCAGTGAAGGACAGACGAGGTTCTACGAGCAGTACTTC.

The chain joins TRBV7-9 to TRBJ2-5, with D possibly matching TRBD2 (6 bases). Germline lookup yields CDR1 SEHNR and CDR2 FQNEAQ (reference sequence). This CDR3 is built from 15 residues. V was clipped by 0 bases and J by 1 base, with 9 bases between them. Here the CDR3 DNA reads TGTGCCAGCAGCTTAGCCGCGGGGATCCAAGAGACCCAGTACTTC. Translated, it gives CASSLAAGIQETQYF.

A single count supports this clone. This rearrangement joins TRBV9 to TRBJ1-3; maybe TRBD1 (5 bases). This CDR3 contains 17 residues. In germline, CDR1 is SGDLS, CDR2 YYNGEE. V was clipped by 0 bases and J by 3 bases, with 16 bases between them. CDR3 nucleotide sequence: TGTGCCAGCAGCGTAGGTACCACCTCGGGGGGTGGAAACACCATATATTTT. The encoded protein is CASSVGTTSGGGNTIYF.

This rearrangement joins TRBV4-1 to TRBJ2-7; 7 nucleotides align to TRBD1. V shed 5 bases, J shed 1 base, and the junction held 11 bases outside the gene matches. The CDR3 loop spans 16 amino acids. Germline-derived CDR1 and CDR2 are MGHRA and YSYEKL. The CDR3 sequence is CASSSSQGDTSYEQYF. CDR3 bases: TGCGCCAGCAGCTCGTCCCAGGGGGATACGTCCTACGAGCAGTACTTC.

The chain links TRBV19 to TRBJ2-1; possibly TRBD1 for D (5 bases). Germline CDR1 reads LNHDA; CDR2 reads SQIVND (reference sequence). The CDR3 consists of 18 residues. The V and J ends lost 0 bases and 4 bases respectively, with 19 bases between them. Here the CDR3 reads CASSIDFEYTGQYNEQFF. The CDR3 DNA is TGTGCCAGTAGTATAGATTTCGAATATACAGGTCAATACAATGAGCAGTTCTTC.

This clone was picked up one time. This chain links TRBV9 with TRBJ2-3, with a tentative D call TRBD2 (6 bases). Per germline, CDR1 SGDLS and CDR2 YYNGEE. The CDR3 runs 16 residues. Trimming took 0 bases from V and 0 from J, leaving 11 bases between them. In DNA form, the CDR3 reads TGTGCCAGCAGCGTAGGGGCTAGCGCTAGCACAGATACGCAGTATTTT. Translated: CASSVGASASTDTQYF.

The chain combines TRBV6-1 with TRBJ1-2, with D possibly TRBD1 on 6 matching bases. V was cut by 1 base and J by 5 bases, with 11 bases left in between. There are 14 residues in the CDR3. CDR1 and CDR2 from the germline V gene are MNHNS and SASEGT. Here the CDR3 DNA reads TGTGCCAGCAGTGAAGGGGTCAGGGGATATGGCTACACCTTC. Translated: CASSEGVRGYGYTF.

This rearrangement joins TRBV3-1 (or the pseudogene TRBV3-2) to TRBJ2-7; no firm D call. V was pared by 3 bases and J by 4 bases, with 7 bases between. Per germline, CDR1 LGHDT and CDR2 YNNKEL (reference sequence). The CDR3 consists of 12 residues. DNA of the CDR3: TGTGCCAGCAGCCAGTCGGGTTACGAGCAGTACTTC. Translation gives CASSQSGYEQYF.

The V and J genes are TRBV19 and TRBJ2-1; 14 bases map to TRBD2. V lost 5 bases, J lost 4 bases, and 22 bases stayed unmatched. The CDR3 has 22 amino acids. CDR1 LNHDA and CDR2 SQIVND come from the germline V gene (reference sequence). The CDR3 DNA sequence: TGTGCCAGTAGTCATCACCCCGGGACTAGCGGGGGCCCACGTACACCTTACAATGAGCAGTTCTTC. It yields the protein CASSHHPGTSGGPRTPYNEQFF.

This chain uses TRBV5-6 with TRBJ2-7; 7 bases match TRBD1. Germline-derived CDR1 and CDR2 are SGHDT and YYEEEE. The CDR3 has 13 residues. Unmatched junction bases numbered 6, after V lost 6 bases and J lost 3 bases. CDR3 DNA: TGTGCCAGCACCATGGGACAGAACTACGAGCAGTACTTC. Residues: CASTMGQNYEQYF. Looking up the rest from reference TRBV5-6 and TRBJ2-7 gives the full variable domain: DAGVTQSPTHLIKTRGQQVTLRCSPKSGHDTVSWYQQALGQGPQFIFQYYEEEERQRGNFPDRFSGHQFPNYSSELNVNALLLGDSALYLCASTMGQNYEQYFGPGTRLTVT.

The rearrangement joins TRBV7-6 to TRBJ2-1; TRBD2 matches 11 bases. Looked up from germline, CDR1 is SGHVS and CDR2 is FNYEAQ. The CDR3 length is 15 residues. With V trimmed by 2 bases and J by 6 bases, 3 bases remained unmatched. CDR3 DNA: TGTGCCAGCAGCTTACTAGCGGGGGGCCCCAATGAGCAGTTCTTC. It codes for CASSLLAGGPNEQFF.

The DNA for the CDR3 is TGTGCCAGCAGCCAAGATCCCCTAGCGGGGGGCTCTACGCAGTATTTT. This sequence encodes CASSQDPLAGGSTQYF. V gene TRBV4-2 combines with J gene TRBJ2-3, with 11 bases fitting TRBD2. The CDR3 runs 16 residues. Germline trimming cut 0 bases from V and 8 bases from J; bases unmatched to any gene: 7. Germline CDR1 is LGHNA and CDR2 is YNFKEQ.

The chain uses TRBV6-6 and TRBJ1-6; D unclear. The CDR3 sequence is 15 residues long. Trimming left V 0 bases short and J 12 bases short, with 15 bases between. Germline V gene sequence: CDR1 MNHNY, CDR2 SVGAGI (reference sequence). The CDR3 DNA sequence: TGTGCCAGCAGTTACTCGGGCTGGATTCGTGAACCCCTCCACTTT. Translating it yields CASSYSGWIREPLHF.

V and J are TRBV9 and TRBJ1-3, with TRBD1 as a possible D gene (5 bases). The V and J ends lost 0 bases and 8 bases respectively, with 12 bases between them. The CDR3 is made up of 14 amino acids. CDR1 and CDR2 from the germline V gene are SGDLS and YYNGEE. DNA of the CDR3: TGTGCCAGCAGCGTAGTTGGCAGGGAGGACACCATATATTTT. It specifies CASSVVGREDTIYF.

Only a few counts were recorded for this clone. This chain connects TRBV6-5 to TRBJ1-1; D unresolved. The CDR3 consists of 13 residues. Germline V lookup: CDR1 MNHEY, CDR2 SVGAGI. V was clipped by 5 bases and J by 6 bases, with 13 bases between them. CDR3 coding DNA: TGTGCCAGCAGTCAAAGAGTACGATCTGAAGCTTTCTTT. Translating gives CASSQRVRSEAFF.

This chain links TRBV19 with TRBJ1-4; 8 nucleotides line up with TRBD1. Looked up from germline, CDR1 is LNHDA and CDR2 is SQIVND (reference sequence). The V segment lost 5 bases and the J segment 3 bases; nucleotides outside the gene matches: 8. CDR3 length: 16 residues. CDR3 nucleotides: TGTGCCAGTAGTCGACAGGGGCGGAGCGCTAATGAAAAACTGTTTTTT. It codes for CASSRQGRSANEKLFF.

This clone was seen just once. The gene calls are TRBV19 and TRBJ1-1, with D unclear. Germline lookup yields CDR1 LNHDA and CDR2 SQIVND (reference sequence). CDR3 length: 13 amino acids. V was pared by 3 bases and J by 4 bases, with 9 bases between. CDR3 amino acids: CASSIWEGTEAFF. The CDR3 DNA sequence: TGTGCCAGTAGTATTTGGGAGGGCACTGAAGCTTTCTTT.